These 31 T cell receptor beta chains originate from one sample sequenced in a study of metastatic and nonmetastatic thyroid tumors. With MiXCR, TCRdb reprocessed the PCR reads. The data contain 25,000 to 30,000 clones, roughly 15% of them seen just once; the ten biggest clones take up about 15%. All patients reached thyroid surgery having received no treatment beforehand. Sequencing input: blood. The receptors shown here come from a male donor with papillary thyroid cancer or a benign thyroid nodule (not recorded which). Some clones in this sample may be carry-over from other donors' samples.

J is TRBJ2-3 and V is TRBV7-3; no clear D gene. Germline V gives CDR1 SGHTA, CDR2 FQGTGA. This CDR3 comprises 13 residues. V lost 5 bases, J lost 1 base, and 7 bases lay in between. Here the CDR3 DNA reads TGTGCCAGCAGCCCCACGTGCACAGATACGCAGTATTTT. Residues: CASSPTCTDTQYF.

V gene TRBV4-1 combines with J gene TRBJ1-6; the D gene is possibly TRBD1 (5 bases). The V gene lost 0 bases and the J gene lost 10 bases, with 10 bases spanning the gap. Germline CDR1 MGHRA, CDR2 YSYEKL. This CDR3 is built from 14 residues. CDR3 amino acids: CASSQDREWSPLHF. CDR3 DNA: TGCGCCAGCAGCCAAGACAGGGAATGGTCACCCCTCCACTTT.

Comment on this clone: This likely comes from a read error, as the CDR3 has no conserved phenylalanine or tryptophan at its end. Because the CDR3's place on the DNA is in doubt, the DNA is left out and the CDR3 is given as listed by TCRdb. The CDR3 is CASSSWGSGPTQC. The rearrangement joins TRBV5-8 to TRBJ1-1; no check of the table's D call, TRBD1, against the DNA was made. The CDR3 is made up of 13 amino acids, end residues included. The V gene's germline CDR1 is SGHTS and CDR2 YDEGEE.

In its sample, this clone was seen many times. V gene TRBV12-3 or TRBV12-4 combines with J gene TRBJ2-7; 7 nucleotides match TRBD1. Losses at the gene ends were 7 bases for V and 3 bases for J; bases not matched to a gene: 12. The CDR3 is 15 residues long. In DNA form, the CDR3 reads TGTGCCAGCAAGTGGGAAACAGGGGCCCGCTACGAGCAGTACTTC. It specifies CASKWETGARYEQYF.

This clone was seen repeatedly, ten times or more. The chain uses TRBV20-1 and TRBJ2-5; 8 bases align to TRBD1. The CDR3 loop spans 14 amino acids. V was clipped by 0 bases and J by 4 bases; unmatched bases: 4. Germline values: CDR1 DFQATT, CDR2 SNEGSKA (reference sequence). This CDR3 is CSARDGGQGETQYF. CDR3 coding DNA: TGCAGTGCTAGAGATGGAGGACAGGGAGAGACCCAGTACTTC.

This clone was counted at least ten times. The genes are TRBV19 and TRBJ2-5; D tentatively fits TRBD1 or TRBD2 (5 bases each). The CDR3 runs 15 residues. The germline gives CDR1 LNHDA, CDR2 SQIVND (reference sequence). V was pared by 5 bases and J by 4 bases, with 17 bases between. In nucleotides, the CDR3 is TGTGCCAGTAGTCGTCCGGGACGGCGAACAGAGACCCAGTACTTC. Its translation is CASSRPGRRTETQYF.

This clone was seen at least ten times. The CDR3 bases are TGTGCCAGTATCTCGCCTGGGGGCCGCACTGAAGCTTTCTTT. It codes for CASISPGGRTEAFF. The chain has TRBV19 and TRBJ1-1; tentative D call: TRBD1 (6 bases). The CDR3 has 14 residues. Germline V lookup: CDR1 LNHDA, CDR2 SQIVND (reference sequence). V was shortened by 7 bases and J by 4 bases, with 16 bases between the two germline ends.

This clone was found many times. The chain recombines TRBV4-1 with TRBJ1-4, with D possibly matching TRBD1 (6 bases). Between the trimmed V and J ends, which lost 4 bases and 7 bases, there was a span of 19 bases. The germline V gene encodes CDR1 MGHRA and CDR2 YSYEKL. This CDR3 is built from 16 residues. In DNA, the CDR3 is TGCGCCAGCAGCCTCCTCCTATGGGGGGCAGGTGAAAAACTGTTTTTT. Translating gives CASSLLLWGAGEKLFF.

This clone was recorded at least ten times. For the CDR3, the DNA is TGCAGTGCCCCGACTAGCGGGAGAGAGCAGTTCTTC. Amino acids: CSAPTSGREQFF. The chain combines TRBV20-1 with TRBJ2-1, with 12 bases fitting TRBD2. This CDR3 spans 12 amino acids. V shed 6 bases and J 10 bases; nucleotides not matched to a gene: 4. Germline V CDR1 and CDR2: DFQATT, SNEGSKA (reference sequence).

This clone was found many times. The chain uses TRBV3-1 and TRBJ2-3, with 16 bases matching TRBD2. The trim removed 2 bases at V and 12 bases at J, leaving 8 bases unmatched. Looked up from germline, CDR1 is LGHDT and CDR2 is YNNKEL (reference sequence). The CDR3 spans 16 residues. The CDR3 DNA follows: TGTGCCAGCAGCCAATCATCGGGACTAGCGGGGGGGCATCAGTATTTT. Translated, it gives CASSQSSGLAGGHQYF.

There are many counts of this clone. The chain employs TRBV28 and TRBJ1-2, with D maybe TRBD1 (6 bases). The germline gives CDR1 MDHEN, CDR2 SYDVKM. This CDR3 is built from 12 residues. V dropped 7 bases and J dropped 5 bases, with 11 bases sitting between them. CDR3 sequence (DNA): TGTGCCAGCAAACAAGGGGGGTATGGCTACACCTTC. This gives the protein CASKQGGYGYTF.

This clone appeared many times. The CDR3 sequence: CASSAKRTGSGANVLTF. The DNA for the CDR3 is TGTGCCAGCAGCGCGAAACGGACAGGGTCTGGGGCCAACGTCCTGACTTTC. The chain carries TRBV9 and TRBJ2-6, with 8 bases fitting TRBD1. Germline V lookup: CDR1 SGDLS, CDR2 YYNGEE. Trimming cost V 3 bases and J 1 base; bases outside gene matches: 6. The CDR3 length is 17 residues.

This clone was counted many times. The chain joins TRBV9 to TRBJ2-3, with 8 bases lining up with TRBD2. Germline-derived CDR1 and CDR2 are SGDLS and YYNGEE. The CDR3 length is 17 residues. With 0 bases clipped from V and 1 base from J, the junction kept 7 bases outside the gene matches. The CDR3 DNA reads as TGTGCCAGCAGCGTAGACTTGAGCGGGAGAGGCACAGATACGCAGTATTTT. Translation: CASSVDLSGRGTDTQYF.

This clone has a count of ten or more. The rearrangement links TRBV5-4 to TRBJ1-6; TRBD1 agrees at 11 bases. This CDR3 region has 15 residues. V shed 3 bases and J 7 bases; nucleotides not matched to a gene: 3. Germline CDR1 and CDR2: SGHNT and YYREEE (reference sequence). The CDR3 region is CASSWGQGGNSPLHF. The DNA of the CDR3 is TGTGCCAGCAGCTGGGGACAGGGGGGCAATTCACCCCTCCACTTT.

This clone was found a few times. This could be a read error, since a much larger clone is one nucleotide away. The chain joins TRBV6-1 to TRBJ1-4, with 7 bases aligning to TRBD1. J was trimmed by 5 bases and V by 5 bases; bases with no gene match: 5. This CDR3 spans 14 amino acids. The germline V gene encodes CDR1 MNHNS and CDR2 SASEGT. CDR3 sequence: CASSKGQENEKLFF. The CDR3 region has the DNA TGTGCCAGCAGTAAAGGACAGGAGAATGAAAAACTGTTTTTT.

This clone was counted at least ten times. CDR3 DNA sequence: TGCGCCAGCAGCCAATTAGGGGAGCAGCCCCAGCATTTT. This encodes CASSQLGEQPQHF. The rearrangement joins TRBV4-1 to TRBJ1-5, with a weak D call TRBD1 (5 bases). V gave up 2 bases and J gave up 7 bases, with 9 bases separating them. Germline CDR1 MGHRA, CDR2 YSYEKL. The CDR3 length is 13 residues.

There are many counts of this clone. V is TRBV18 and J is TRBJ2-6; 10 nucleotides line up with TRBD1. The CDR3 covers 16 residues. J gave up 3 bases and V 3 bases, and 2 bases lay outside the gene matches. Germline V gives CDR1 KGHSH, CDR2 LQKENI. Written as DNA, the CDR3 is TGTGCCAGCTCACCCGGGACAGGGGTTGGGGCCAACGTCCTGACTTTC. Translated: CASSPGTGVGANVLTF.

This clone was seen ten or more times. The V and J genes are TRBV9 and TRBJ2-3, with 11 bases that match TRBD2. V shed 4 bases, J shed 2 bases, and the junction held 3 bases outside the gene matches. This CDR3 is built from 15 residues. Germline lookup yields CDR1 SGDLS and CDR2 YYNGEE. CDR3 in DNA: TGTGCCAGCAGCTTGGGACTAGCGGACACAGATACGCAGTATTTT. This encodes CASSLGLADTDTQYF.

This clone was counted ten times or more. The V and J genes are TRBV9 and TRBJ2-3, with 7 bases matching TRBD2. V dropped 4 bases and J dropped 0; count of bases not matched to a gene: 8. Germline V lookup: CDR1 SGDLS, CDR2 YYNGEE. The CDR3 has 16 amino acids. The CDR3 sequence is CASSPRTSSSTDTQYF. CDR3 coding DNA: TGTGCCAGCAGCCCGCGGACTAGTTCTAGCACAGATACGCAGTATTTT.

This clone was seen repeatedly, ten times or more. The chain employs TRBV9 and TRBJ2-3; TRBD2 matches 12 bases. V lost 3 bases and J lost 0; bases outside the gene matches: 2. Germline V gene lookup returns CDR1 SGDLS and CDR2 YYNGEE. The CDR3 contains 16 residues. In DNA form, the CDR3 reads TGTGCCAGCAGCGCCCTAGCGGGGGGGAGCACAGATACGCAGTATTTT. This encodes CASSALAGGSTDTQYF. The entire variable domain, with the rest obtained from reference TRBV9 and TRBJ2-3, is as follows: DSGVTQTPKHLITATGQRVTLRCSPRSGDLSVYWYQQSLDQGLQFLIQYYNGEERAKGNILERFSAQQFPDLHSELNLSSLELGDSALYFCASSALAGGSTDTQYFGPGTRLTVL.

In its sample, this clone was seen many times. V is TRBV13 and J is TRBJ2-3; TRBD1 matches at 7 bases. Per germline, CDR1 PRHDT and CDR2 FYEKMQ (reference sequence). The CDR3 length is 15 residues. The V and J ends lost 5 bases and 2 bases, in that order; junction bases with no gene match: 7. Here the CDR3 DNA reads TGTGCCAGCAGCCCATGGGACAGCCCCACAGATACGCAGTATTTT. Amino acid sequence: CASSPWDSPTDTQYF.

This chain joins TRBV7-9 and TRBJ2-7; D is uncertain. Trimming took off 0 bases at V and 6 bases at J, with 15 bases between the two ends. CDR1 and CDR2 (germline): SEHNR, FQNEAQ (reference sequence). CDR3 length: 15 residues. The CDR3 nucleotides read TGTGCCAGCAGCTTAGCTGCAGTATGGACCTCCGAGCAGTACTTC. Translation gives CASSLAAVWTSEQYF.

Ten or more counts support this clone. The chain uses TRBV3-1 and TRBJ2-7; D is unclear. This CDR3 spans 13 amino acids. V was cut by 0 bases and J by 3 bases, with 6 bases left in between. In germline, CDR1 is LGHDT, CDR2 YNNKEL (reference sequence). DNA for the CDR3: TGTGCCAGCAGCCAAGAACCGAACTACGAGCAGTACTTC. Amino acids: CASSQEPNYEQYF.

In its sample, this clone was seen many times. This sequence joins TRBV7-8 and TRBJ2-2; 7 bases line up with TRBD2. CDR1 and CDR2 from the germline V gene are SGHVS and FQNEAQ. J gave up 2 bases and V 5 bases, and 5 bases lay outside the gene matches. The CDR3 spans 15 residues. The chain's CDR3 is CASSPAGLNTGELFF. The CDR3 coding sequence is TGTGCCAGCAGCCCAGCGGGACTTAACACCGGGGAGCTGTTTTTT.

This clone was seen at least ten times. The chain combines TRBV6-4 with TRBJ1-1; 7 bases map to TRBD1. From germline, CDR1 is MRHNA and CDR2 SNTAGT. CDR3 length: 10 amino acids. The CDR3 reads CGGRGSEAFF. Here the CDR3 DNA reads TGTGGGGGCAGGGGGAGTGAAGCTTTCTTT.

There are many counts of this clone. CDR3 protein: CASSLVLGWGLEQYF. The CDR3 DNA reads as TGTGCCAGCAGCTTAGTTTTGGGTTGGGGCCTCGAGCAGTACTTC. The V call is TRBV11-2, the J call TRBJ2-7; D possibly corresponds to TRBD1 (5 bases). CDR3 length: 15 amino acids. The V and J ends lost 1 base and 6 bases respectively, with 16 bases between them. CDR1 and CDR2 from the germline V gene are SGHAT and FQNNGV.

Comments on this clone: At one end the junction does not follow the germline gene, possibly because of a read error. The chain links TRBV5-5 to TRBJ2-5, with D perhaps TRBD1 or TRBD2 (5 bases each). From germline, CDR1 is SGHKS and CDR2 YYEKEE (reference sequence). The CDR3 runs 16 residues. The CDR3 is CASSLALGEIFQTRYF. The CDR3, as DNA: TGTGCCAGCAGCTTGGCCCTGGGGGAGATCTTCCAGACCCGGTACTTC.

This clone was recorded many times. The rearrangement links TRBV20-1 to TRBJ2-4, with D possibly TRBD2 on 6 matching bases. V shed 8 bases and J shed 2 bases, with 16 bases lying between them. Germline-derived CDR1 and CDR2 are DFQATT and SNEGSKA (reference sequence). The CDR3 is 14 amino acids. CDR3 nucleotide sequence: TGCAGTCAAATCCCCGGGGGTCCCAAAAACATTCAGTACTTC. As protein: CSQIPGGPKNIQYF.

This clone was seen at least ten times. The J gene is TRBJ2-3, the V gene TRBV19; weak D call: TRBD1 (5 bases). Trimming cost V 5 bases and J 4 bases, with 10 bases left between them. The CDR3 is made up of 13 amino acids. In germline, CDR1 is LNHDA, CDR2 SQIVND (reference sequence). CDR3 nucleotides: TGTGCCAGTAGTCCAATGACAGCAGATACGCAGTATTTT. It translates to CASSPMTADTQYF. Combining the CDR3 with reference TRBV19 and TRBJ2-3 gives the whole variable domain DGGITQSPKYLFRKEGQNVTLSCEQNLNHDAMYWYRQDPGQGLRLIYYSQIVNDFQKGDIAEGYSVSREKKESFPLTVTSAQKNPTAFYLCASSPMTADTQYFGPGTRLTVL.

V is TRBV18 and J is TRBJ2-5; no definite D call. Trimming took 4 bases from V and 1 from J, leaving 7 bases between them. Per the germline V gene, CDR1 is KGHSH and CDR2 is LQKENI. The CDR3 is 13 amino acids. The CDR3 spells CASSRSSQETQYF. The DNA for the CDR3 is TGTGCCAGCTCACGGTCCAGCCAAGAGACCCAGTACTTC.

This clone was detected many times. This chain uses TRBV4-2 with TRBJ2-3, with 14 bases identical to TRBD2. Trimming at V came to 4 bases and at J to 4 bases, leaving 4 bases not matched to a gene. Germline CDR1 is LGHNA and CDR2 is YNFKEQ. This CDR3 spans 16 amino acids. The CDR3 reads CASSPRLAGGADTQYF. For the CDR3, the DNA is TGTGCCAGCAGCCCGCGACTAGCGGGAGGGGCAGATACGCAGTATTTT.